Listed here are 13 T cell receptor beta chains from one sample, sequenced in a study of CD8 T cells in ankylosing spondylitis (dated 2017 in TCRdb). The library came from 5' RACE. For sequencing, an Illumina HiSeq 2500 was employed. TCRdb reran the public reads through fastp at Q25 and MiXCR, keeping productive beta chains. For every CDR3 protein sequence, its rows merge into one entry that carries the most common genes and DNA. Here the sample has 150,000 to 250,000 distinct CDR3 sequences; around 13% occur a single time. The ten largest clones capture about 15% of the sample. Sequenced material: blood, either unsorted or a sorted T cell fraction (not recorded which). The receptors shown here come from a male donor with ankylosing spondylitis or in good health (not recorded which).

In this sample, this clonotype turned up many times. CDR3 residues: CASSPGTLKGETQYF. CDR3 DNA sequence: TGTGCCAGCAGCCCCGGGACTCTAAAGGGGGAGACCCAGTACTTC. J is TRBJ2-5 and V is TRBV9, with D perhaps matching TRBD2 (6 bases). Germline CDR1 is SGDLS and CDR2 is YYNGEE. The CDR3 sequence is 15 residues long. V was cut by 4 bases and J by 5 bases, with 18 bases left in between.

This clonotype has a handful of counts. V usage is TRBV30 and J usage is TRBJ2-2; D not certain. The CDR3 is made up of 13 amino acids. V lost 0 bases and J lost 7, with 9 bases in between. Germline V gene sequence: CDR1 GTSNPN, CDR2 SVGIG (reference sequence). The CDR3 loop is CAWSVLRGGELFF. The CDR3 bases are TGTGCCTGGAGTGTACTTCGTGGCGGGGAGCTGTTTTTT.

This clonotype was counted many times. The chain links TRBV12-3 or TRBV12-4 to TRBJ2-1, with D tentatively TRBD1 or TRBD2 (6 bases each). The V gene lost 2 bases and the J gene lost 4 bases, with 9 bases spanning the gap. The CDR3 consists of 14 residues. The CDR3 region is CASSLTGAYNEQFF. Here the CDR3 DNA reads TGTGCCAGCAGTTTAACGGGGGCTTACAATGAGCAGTTCTTC.

This clonotype was seen a handful of times. The V call is TRBV7-2, the J call TRBJ2-1; 8 nucleotides agree with TRBD2. V gave up 5 bases and J gave up 4 bases; unmatched junction bases: 4. The CDR3 has 14 residues. Germline V gene sequence: CDR1 SGHTA, CDR2 FQGNSA. In DNA form, the CDR3 reads TGTGCCAGCAGCGCGGGGGGAGGATACAATGAGCAGTTCTTC. It is translated as CASSAGGGYNEQFF.

This clonotype occurred many times. The chain recombines TRBV12-3 or TRBV12-4 with TRBJ1-6; 7 positions agree with TRBD1. V dropped 6 bases and J dropped 9; count of bases not matched to a gene: 5. The CDR3 totals 13 residues. CDR3 DNA sequence: TGTGCCAGCAGAGGGGACAGAAGTTCACCCCTCCACTTT. Amino acids: CASRGDRSSPLHF.

This clonotype was detected ten times or more. The chain is built from TRBV4-1 and TRBJ2-1; no clear D gene. The CDR3 covers 14 residues. Trimming shortened V by 4 bases and J by 7 bases, and 14 bases separated the two germline ends. Germline CDR1 and CDR2: MGHRA and YSYEKL. The CDR3, as DNA: TGCGCCAGCAGCCCCAACTATGGCGGTAATGAGCAGTTCTTC. Amino acids: CASSPNYGGNEQFF.

This clonotype was counted ten times or more. The rearrangement links TRBV7-9 to TRBJ2-1; 12 bases align to TRBD2. The germline gives CDR1 SEHNR, CDR2 FQNEAQ (reference sequence). Germline trimming cut 5 bases from V and 8 bases from J; bases unmatched to any gene: 4. The CDR3 has 14 amino acids. The CDR3 loop is CASSPSGGGHEQFF. CDR3 DNA sequence: TGTGCCAGCAGCCCTAGCGGGGGGGGCCATGAGCAGTTCTTC.

This clonotype was counted at least ten times. For the CDR3, the DNA is TGTGCCAGCAGTGATTCGGGACTAGCGGGTGCCTCCTACAATGAGCAGTTCTTC. Translated, it gives CASSDSGLAGASYNEQFF. The V gene is TRBV25-1, the J gene TRBJ2-1; 12 bases line up with TRBD2. Trimming at V came to 3 bases and at J to 0 bases, leaving 6 bases not matched to a gene. This CDR3 has 18 amino acids. CDR1 and CDR2 (germline): MGHDK, SYGVNS.

V is TRBV4-1 and J is TRBJ2-5; D not resolved. The CDR3 has 14 amino acids. Germline CDR1 and CDR2: MGHRA and YSYEKL. Trimming cost V 2 bases and J 0 bases, with 7 bases left between them. CDR3 bases: TGCGCCAGCAGCCAAAAGTTGTACCAAGAGACCCAGTACTTC. This encodes CASSQKLYQETQYF.

This clonotype was observed a handful of times. The chain has TRBV6-5 and TRBJ2-7; 9 bases align to TRBD2. With 2 bases clipped from V and 5 bases from J, the junction kept 1 base outside the gene matches. The V gene's germline CDR1 is MNHEY and CDR2 SVGAGI. The CDR3 is 13 amino acids. CDR3 sequence reads: CASSYVAGDEQYF. In DNA, the CDR3 is TGTGCCAGCAGTTACGTAGCGGGAGACGAGCAGTACTTC.

This rearrangement joins TRBV4-1 to TRBJ2-7, with a tentative D call TRBD2 (6 bases). The V gene's germline CDR1 is MGHRA and CDR2 YSYEKL. V lost 3 bases and J 6 bases, leaving 18 bases between the germline ends. This CDR3 has 15 residues. The CDR3 is CASSHLEGGSGEQYF. The CDR3 DNA is TGCGCCAGCAGCCACCTTGAGGGAGGTTCCGGCGAGCAGTACTTC.

This clonotype was picked up many times. The CDR3 protein is CASSHPGGGSDTEAFF. DNA of the CDR3: TGCGCCAGCAGCCATCCGGGAGGGGGGTCCGACACTGAAGCTTTCTTT. V is TRBV4-1 and J is TRBJ1-1, with D perhaps matching TRBD1 (6 bases). With 3 bases removed from V and 3 bases from J, the gap between germline ends came to 17 bases. The CDR3 sequence is 16 residues long. Germline V gene sequence: CDR1 MGHRA, CDR2 YSYEKL.

The genes are TRBV6-1 and TRBJ2-5; weak D call: TRBD1 (5 bases). The length of the CDR3 is 15 residues. Germline-derived CDR1 and CDR2 are MNHNS and SASEGT. Trimming removed 6 bases from V and 2 bases from J, with 16 bases in between. The CDR3 DNA is TGTGCCAGCAGAGATAGGGTCGACAGTCAAGAGACCCAGTACTTC. This encodes CASRDRVDSQETQYF.